The 9 T cell receptor beta chains below were found in one sample sequenced in a study of cytomegalovirus exposure and HLA in healthy donors. Primers for the PCR totalled 60 Vbeta and 13 Jbeta. TCRdb's table, derived via immunoSEQ multiplex PCR, lists solely in-frame clones and lacks some. The sample holds 150,000 to 200,000 clones, about 80% seen once. Source material: PBMCs. All receptors come from a boy aged 5-17 years in good health and CMV-seronegative.

The table lists this clone with a count of one. This chain links TRBV5-1 with TRBJ1-3; 9 bases are a match to TRBD1. The ends lost 0 bases at V and 4 bases at J; junction bases unmatched: 5. This CDR3 contains 16 residues. CDR1 is SGHRS, CDR2 YFSETQ, per germline. The CDR3 DNA reads as TGCGCCAGCAGCTTGGAAACAGGGGGCCAAGGAAACACCATATATTTT. Translating it yields CASSLETGGQGNTIYF. The complete variable domain, with remaining parts taken from reference TRBV5-1 and TRBJ1-3, reads KAGVTQTPRYLIKTRGQQVTLSCSPISGHRSVSWYQQTPGQGLQFLFEYFSETQRNKGNFPGRFSGRQFSNSRSEMNVSTLELGDSALYLCASSLETGGQGNTIYFGEGSWLTVV.

The chain couples TRBV27 to TRBJ1-4; the match to TRBD1 covers 8 bases. With 7 bases clipped from V and 0 bases from J, the junction kept 13 bases outside the gene matches. The CDR3 is 18 amino acids. The germline gives CDR1 MNHEY, CDR2 SMNVEV (reference sequence). CDR3 sequence reads: CASNLIGQGLSTNEKLFF. In nucleotides, the CDR3 is TGTGCCAGCAATTTGATAGGACAGGGACTTTCAACTAATGAAAAACTGTTTTTT.

The chain links TRBV2 to TRBJ1-2, with no clear D. The CDR3 contains 12 residues. CDR1 SNHLY and CDR2 FYNNEI come from the germline V gene. Trimming removed 4 bases from V and 8 bases from J, with 11 bases in between. The CDR3 DNA follows: TGTGCCAGCAGTGTTACAGAGAGAGGCTACACCTTC. Encoded protein: CASSVTERGYTF.

V usage is TRBV15 and J usage is TRBJ1-3; TRBD1 is a possible D gene (6 bases). Per the germline V gene, CDR1 is LNHNV and CDR2 is YYDKDF (reference sequence). This CDR3 region has 15 residues. Trimming removed 3 bases at V and 0 bases at J, with 9 bases between. CDR3 DNA sequence: TGTGCCACCAGCAGGAGGGGGGGCTCTGGAAACACCATATATTTT. Amino acids: CATSRRGGSGNTIYF.

This clone came up a few times. Other DNA sequences in this sample translate to the same CDR3. The chain is built from TRBV7-9 and TRBJ1-4; 7 bases are shared with TRBD1. Germline V lookup: CDR1 SEHNR, CDR2 FQNEAQ (reference sequence). With 1 base clipped from V and 7 bases from J, the junction kept 3 bases outside the gene matches. The CDR3 runs to 14 residues. CDR3 region: CASSLGQGGEKLFF. The CDR3 nucleotides are TGTGCCAGCAGCTTAGGACAGGGAGGTGAAAAACTGTTTTTT.

This chain connects TRBV7-3 to TRBJ1-1; possible D gene TRBD1, 6 bases. The CDR3 covers 14 residues. Germline V gene data show CDR1 as SGHTA and CDR2 as FQGTGA. Trimming left V 5 bases short and J 1 base short, with 11 bases between. CDR3 coding DNA: TGTGCCAGCAGCCCCCAGACAGGGAACACTGAAGCTTTCTTT. It codes for CASSPQTGNTEAFF.

The chain employs TRBV13 and TRBJ1-2, with TRBD1 identical over 9 bases. This CDR3 has 18 amino acids. The ends lost 5 bases at V and 7 bases at J; junction bases unmatched: 20. Germline V gene sequence: CDR1 PRHDT, CDR2 FYEKMQ (reference sequence). This chain's CDR3 is CASSQYSRDREIGGGYTF. The CDR3 coding sequence is TGTGCCAGCAGCCAGTACTCCCGGGACAGGGAAATAGGCGGTGGCTACACCTTC.

This sequence joins TRBV7-2 and TRBJ2-1, with D perhaps matching TRBD2 (5 bases). V was cut by 0 bases and J by 6 bases, with 9 bases left in between. The CDR3 loop spans 14 amino acids. Germline V lookup: CDR1 SGHTA, CDR2 FQGNSA. The CDR3: CASSLAVGSNEQFF. For the CDR3, the DNA is TGTGCCAGCAGCTTAGCGGTTGGGAGCAATGAGCAGTTCTTC.

This clone came up once. The rearrangement links TRBV4-3 to TRBJ2-4; D call uncertain. V lost 0 bases and J 5 bases, leaving 11 bases between the germline ends. This CDR3 comprises 15 residues. In germline, CDR1 is LGHNA, CDR2 YSLEER. The CDR3 region is CASSQDPGMENIQYF. CDR3 in DNA: TGCGCCAGCAGCCAAGACCCAGGTATGGAAAACATTCAGTACTTC.